This TCR beta chain was captured by sequencing in a study of vaccination and CD4 T cells after COVID-19. Comment on this clonotype: Its antigen is undetermined.

Findings of the study overall: This study had few convalescent patients and no early post-infection samples. Spike mono-reactivity was the property of 304 of 307 vaccine-specific clones in convalescent patients.

With the Oncomine TCR Beta short-read assay, DNA from cultured CD4+ T cells was sequenced. Scientists extracted genomic DNA from CD4+ T cells grown in culture. From the PCR reads, TCRdb called clonotypes with MiXCR, one entry per CDR3 protein. The sample yields about 16,000 distinct CDR3 sequences, approximately 40% seen once. Looked up from germline, CDR1 is DFQATT and CDR2 is SNEGSKA (reference sequence). The CDR3 has 14 amino acids. V was cut by 3 bases and J by 7 bases, with 18 bases left in between. Treatment denoted: roughly 10-day PBMC culture with coronavirus spike peptide pools or control peptides (ViraFEST assay).

This TCR derives from a human donor who received a COVID-19 vaccine. The rearrangement uses TRBV20-1 and TRBJ1-2; D is uncertain. This material consisted of CD4+ T cells from blood, cultured in vitro, taken before SARS-CoV-2 vaccination. In DNA, the CDR3 is TGCAGTGCTAGTGGCCCCATATGGTTCGGTGGCTACACCTTC. This codes for CSASGPIWFGGYTF.